This TCR beta chain was identified in a study of Graves' ophthalmopathy and Graves' hyperthyroidism. Over 18 months of follow-up, stable hyperthyroidism required that no ophthalmopathy appear. The study excluded patients with other autoimmune diseases, uncontrolled infections, pregnancy or lactation. Beta-chain TCR CDR3 regions were amplified from RNA transcripts. The first-round RT-PCR employed HTBI primers together with the Qiagen OneStep RT-PCR kit. A multiplex PCR was then performed as the second round. TCRdb passed the multiplex PCR reads through MiXCR, listing each CDR3 protein once. The profile shows a few hundred thousand distinct CDR3 sequences, 15% to 19% of them singletons. This clonotype was observed many times. The germline V gene encodes CDR1 SNHLY and CDR2 FYNNEI. This CDR3 is built from 16 residues. V lost 5 bases, J lost 0 bases, and 4 bases stayed unmatched.

V and J are TRBV2 and TRBJ1-6; 7 bases align to TRBD1. The sequencing input was peripheral blood. The source of this sequence is a woman aged 18-35 years with stable Graves' hyperthyroidism. In DNA, the CDR3 is TGTGCCAGCAGTCCTGACAGGGACTCCTATAATTCACCCCTCCACTTT. It translates to CASSPDRDSYNSPLHF.